This T cell receptor (beta chain) was captured by sequencing in a study of T cell responses to AZD1222 COVID-19 vaccine. Broader study findings: Only 5 to 7 individuals given AZD1222 were seropositive at baseline. At 160-218 and 743-854, vaccine-associated CD4 TCRs were dominant, and they spanned spike.

Notes on this clone: Its target is unknown.

CDR1 is KGHDR, CDR2 SFDVKD, per germline. The V gene lost 9 bases and the J gene lost 2 bases, with 10 bases spanning the gap. This CDR3 has 13 amino acids. Data came from immunoSEQ multiplex PCR; TCRdb stores just in-frame clones and leaves some out. This table has over 100,000 clones, 87% appearing once. The sample in question was peripheral blood, obtained on day 0 of AZD1222 vaccination. The TCR comes from an adult in good health. The chain uses TRBV24-1 and TRBJ2-1; D ambiguous. Here the CDR3 DNA reads TGTGCCACCTCTCCCCCACCCTACAATGAGCAGTTCTTC. Its translation: CATSPPPYNEQFF.